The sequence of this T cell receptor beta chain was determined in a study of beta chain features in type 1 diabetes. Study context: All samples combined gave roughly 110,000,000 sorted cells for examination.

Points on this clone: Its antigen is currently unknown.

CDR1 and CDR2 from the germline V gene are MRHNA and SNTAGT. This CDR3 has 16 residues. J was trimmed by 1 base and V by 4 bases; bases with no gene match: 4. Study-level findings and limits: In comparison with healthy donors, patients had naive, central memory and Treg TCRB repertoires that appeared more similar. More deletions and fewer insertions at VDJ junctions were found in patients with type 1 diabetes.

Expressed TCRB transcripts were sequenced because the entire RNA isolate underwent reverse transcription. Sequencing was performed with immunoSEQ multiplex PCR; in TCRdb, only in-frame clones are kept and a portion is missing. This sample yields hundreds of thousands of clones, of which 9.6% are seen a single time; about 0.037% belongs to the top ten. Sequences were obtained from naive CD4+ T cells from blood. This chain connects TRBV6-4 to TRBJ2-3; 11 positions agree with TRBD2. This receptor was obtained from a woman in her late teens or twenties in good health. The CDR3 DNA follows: TGTGCCAGCAGTGTCGGGACTAGCGGCGGCACAGATACGCAGTATTTT. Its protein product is CASSVGTSGGTDTQYF.